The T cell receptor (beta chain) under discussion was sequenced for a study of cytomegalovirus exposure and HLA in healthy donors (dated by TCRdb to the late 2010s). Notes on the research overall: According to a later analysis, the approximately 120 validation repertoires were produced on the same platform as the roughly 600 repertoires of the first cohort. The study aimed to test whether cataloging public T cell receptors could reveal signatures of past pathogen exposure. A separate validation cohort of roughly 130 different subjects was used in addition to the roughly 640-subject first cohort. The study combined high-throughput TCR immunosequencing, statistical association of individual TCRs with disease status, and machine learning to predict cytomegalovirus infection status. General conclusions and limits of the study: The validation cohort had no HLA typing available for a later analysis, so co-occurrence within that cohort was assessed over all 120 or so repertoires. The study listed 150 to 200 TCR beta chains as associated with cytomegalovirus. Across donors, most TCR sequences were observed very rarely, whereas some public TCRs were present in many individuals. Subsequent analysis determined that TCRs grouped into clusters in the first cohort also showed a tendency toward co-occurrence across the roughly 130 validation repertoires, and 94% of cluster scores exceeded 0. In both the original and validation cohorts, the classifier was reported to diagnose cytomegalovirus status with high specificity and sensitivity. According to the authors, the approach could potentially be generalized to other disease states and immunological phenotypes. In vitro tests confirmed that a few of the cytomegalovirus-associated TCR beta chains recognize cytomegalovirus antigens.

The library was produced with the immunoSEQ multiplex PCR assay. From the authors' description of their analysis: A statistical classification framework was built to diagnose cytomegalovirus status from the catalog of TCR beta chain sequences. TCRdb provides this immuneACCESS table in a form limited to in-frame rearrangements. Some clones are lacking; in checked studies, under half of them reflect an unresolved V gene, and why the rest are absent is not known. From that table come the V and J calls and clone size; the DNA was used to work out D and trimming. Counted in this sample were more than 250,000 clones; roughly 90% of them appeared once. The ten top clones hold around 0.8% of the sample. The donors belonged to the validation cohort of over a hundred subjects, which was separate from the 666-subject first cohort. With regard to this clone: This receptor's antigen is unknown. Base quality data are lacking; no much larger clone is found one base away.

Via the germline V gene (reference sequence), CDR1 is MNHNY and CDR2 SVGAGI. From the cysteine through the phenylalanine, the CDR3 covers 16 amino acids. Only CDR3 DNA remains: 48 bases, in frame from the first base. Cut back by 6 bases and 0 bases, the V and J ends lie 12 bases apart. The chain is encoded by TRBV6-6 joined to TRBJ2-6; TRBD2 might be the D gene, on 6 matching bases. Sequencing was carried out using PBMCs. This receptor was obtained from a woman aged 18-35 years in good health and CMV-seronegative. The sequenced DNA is TGTGCCAGCAGGCGACTAGTAGACTCTGGGGCCAACGTCCTGACTTTC. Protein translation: CASRRLVDSGANVLTF.